This T cell receptor beta chain derives from a study of T cell repertoires in cytomegalovirus infection. Each CDR3 protein is one row after TCRdb ran MiXCR on the reads. The sample consists of 640,000 or so distinct CDR3 sequences, around a third of them appearing once. Notes on the study in general: Of the TCR beta families, the public ones yielded a cumulative frequency that identified carriers of CMV plus the relevant HLA. Clonotypes of TCR beta that were HLA-C-restricted and CMV-specific dominated the ex vivo response.

Regarding this clonotype: Its matching antigen is unknown.

The sequencing used cultured PBMCs, collected from culture after CMV antigen stimulation. This receptor was taken from a human donor in good health (CMV status not recorded). Some clones in this sample may be carry-over from other donors' samples.

The CDR3 reads CSARDPRQGAGAETQYF. The CDR3 DNA sequence: TGCAGTGCTAGAGATCCAAGGCAAGGGGCGGGAGCTGAGACCCAGTACTTC. The J gene is TRBJ2-5, the V gene TRBV20-1; TRBD2 matches at 7 bases. This CDR3 is built from 17 residues. Germline loops: CDR1 DFQATT, CDR2 SNEGSKA (reference sequence). The V and J ends lost 0 bases and 5 bases, in that order; junction bases with no gene match: 15.